The TCR beta chain described here comes from a study of blood T cell repertoires in COVID-19. Whole-study context: Collection of acute and convalescent COVID-19 samples took place in the United States, Italy and Spain. Sources were T cells, B-cell-depleted T cells, or PBMCs; the material itself was cDNA or gDNA.

Per the original data handling: By means of reference gene primer amplification, nucleated cell counts were estimated. The assay was immunoSEQ multiplex PCR, and TCRdb's table has in-frame clones only and misses some. Clonal size and the V and J genes are those of that table, whereas D and trimming came from the DNA. The sample yields 35,000 or so clones, around 84% seen once. The germline V gene encodes CDR1 SNHLY and CDR2 FYNNEI. The CDR3 extends over 15 amino acids. With 8 bases clipped from V and 5 bases from J, the junction kept 8 bases outside the gene matches. The receptor was isolated from a man in his 70s with acute or convalescent COVID-19. The specimen sequenced was peripheral blood. This chain uses TRBV2 with TRBJ1-6, with TRBD1 matching over 8 bases. The CDR3 sequence: CASVKLTGDNSPLHF. The CDR3 DNA follows: TGTGCCAGCGTTAAATTGACAGGGGATAATTCACCCCTCCACTTT.